The present T cell receptor (beta chain) was sequenced within a study of spatial heterogeneity in lung cancer. Study as a whole: The study observed each unique TCR and UMI combination more than ten times on average in raw reads. The study's findings and limits: Ubiquitous expanded tumor TCRs showed up in blood more at resection than follow-up.

The sample holds many counts of this clonotype. Its antigen remains unknown. A distinct unique molecular identifier was carried by each TCR cDNA molecule. TCRdb fed the 5' RACE reads into MiXCR, producing one record per CDR3 protein. The top ten hold around 16% of the sample, which has about 120,000 distinct CDR3 sequences, less than 15% seen once. The ends were cut back, 3 bases at V and 1 base at J, with 12 bases in the middle. Germline assignment: CDR1 SNHLY and CDR2 FYNNEI. This CDR3 has 16 amino acids. The time point here: blood at routine non-recurrence follow-up after resection. Sequencing covered unsorted whole RNA taken from tumor, nontumor lung or frozen PBMC.

The input for sequencing was PBMCs, taken at follow-up. The chain is built from TRBV2 and TRBJ2-2, with TRBD2 as a possible D gene (7 bases). This clonotype was obtained from a male donor with early-stage non-small cell lung cancer. The CDR3: CASSDQGTKNTGELFF. The CDR3 bases are TGTGCCAGCAGTGATCAGGGGACTAAGAACACCGGGGAGCTGTTTTTT.